A single TCR beta chain is shown here with its context. It lacks a known antigen. Per-nucleotide qualities are absent, and no much larger clonotype sits a single base away. This entry belongs to a study of cytomegalovirus exposure and HLA in healthy donors (dated by TCRdb to 2017 to 2019). In the study overall: According to a later analysis, one platform produced both the 110 or so validation repertoires and the 700 or so repertoires of the first cohort. To predict cytomegalovirus infection status, the study combined high-throughput TCR immunosequencing, statistical association of individual TCRs with disease status, and machine learning. A separate validation cohort of about 110 different subjects was used in addition to the 666-subject first cohort. The aim of the study was to test whether cataloging public T cell receptors could identify signatures of past pathogen exposure. Broad study findings and their caveats: The classifier was reported to diagnose cytomegalovirus status with high specificity and sensitivity in both the original cohort and the validation cohort. In a later analysis, TCRs clustered in the first cohort were found to also tend to co-occur in the 100 to 150 validation repertoires, with 90% to 95% of cluster scores above 0. According to the authors, the approach could potentially be generalized to other disease states and immunological phenotypes. A later analysis had no HLA typing for the validation cohort, so co-occurrence there was scored across all 110 or so repertoires. Most TCR sequences were observed very rarely across donors, whereas some public TCRs were present in many individuals. Three of the identified cytomegalovirus-associated TCR beta chains were confirmed in vitro to be specific for cytomegalovirus antigens. The study gave a list of roughly 150 TCR beta chains associated with cytomegalovirus.

Library generation was performed with the immunoSEQ multiplex PCR assay. The published analysis was carried out like this. A statistical classification framework was developed to diagnose cytomegalovirus status using the catalog of TCR beta chain sequences. Sourced from immuneACCESS, this table was stored by TCRdb with only in-frame sequences that have V and J called. A share of the clones is absent; for the studies checked, an unresolved V gene accounts for under half, and the remainder has no known explanation. The D gene and trimming were derived from the DNA, and the V and J assignments and clone size from that table. This sample holds 220,000 or so clones; about nine tenths were observed only once. The ten most abundant clones make up 1.5% to 2.5% of the sample. CDR1 and CDR2 were assigned from the germline V gene (reference sequence) as GTSNPN and SVGIG. V was cut back by 2 bases and J by 2 bases, leaving a gap of 11 bases between them. Counted from cysteine to phenylalanine, this CDR3 has 14 amino acids. Of the read, only the CDR3 DNA is kept; its 42 bases are in frame from base 1.

The donors were included in the validation cohort of some 120 subjects, a group kept apart from the 666-subject first cohort. Source material: PBMCs. This receptor was identified in a woman aged 18 to 35 in good health and CMV-seropositive. This chain joins TRBV30 to TRBJ2-3, with no D gene named confidently. In nucleotides, the sequence is TGTGCCTGGAGTTTGACGAGGTACACAGATACGCAGTATTTT. Translated, this is CAWSLTRYTDTQYF.